The TCR beta chain described here comes from a study of blood T cell repertoires in COVID-19. TCRdb's copy holds only in-frame clones and misses some; the assay was immunoSEQ multiplex PCR. The table shows fewer than 110,000 clones, with over 85% occurring only once. The sequencing input was peripheral blood. The sequence derives from a woman older than 75 in a cohort sampled during active COVID-19.

CDR3 coding DNA: TGTGCCAGCAGTCCCGAGAGGAGGAAGCAGTATTTT. This codes for CASSPERRKQYF. The V gene is TRBV6-2 or TRBV6-3, the J gene TRBJ2-3, with D perhaps TRBD2 (5 bases). Trimming took 5 bases from V and 11 from J, leaving 14 bases between them. CDR3 length equals 12 residues. Per the germline V gene, CDR1 is MNHEY and CDR2 is SVGEGT.